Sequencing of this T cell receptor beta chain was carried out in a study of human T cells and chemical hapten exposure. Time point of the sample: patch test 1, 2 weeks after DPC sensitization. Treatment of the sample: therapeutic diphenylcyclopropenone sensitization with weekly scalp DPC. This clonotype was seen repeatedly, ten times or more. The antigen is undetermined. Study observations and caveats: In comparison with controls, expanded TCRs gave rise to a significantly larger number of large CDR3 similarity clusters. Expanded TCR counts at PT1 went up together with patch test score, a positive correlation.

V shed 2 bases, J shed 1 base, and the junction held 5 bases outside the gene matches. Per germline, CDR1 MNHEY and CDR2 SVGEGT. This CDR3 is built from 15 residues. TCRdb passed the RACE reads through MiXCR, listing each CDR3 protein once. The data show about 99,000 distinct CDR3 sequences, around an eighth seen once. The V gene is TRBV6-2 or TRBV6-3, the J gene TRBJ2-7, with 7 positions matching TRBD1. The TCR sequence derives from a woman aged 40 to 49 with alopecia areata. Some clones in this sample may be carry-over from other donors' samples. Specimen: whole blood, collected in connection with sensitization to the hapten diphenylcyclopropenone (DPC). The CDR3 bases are TGTGCCAGCAGTTACCATGGGACAGATTCCTACGAGCAGTACTTC. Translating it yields CASSYHGTDSYEQYF.